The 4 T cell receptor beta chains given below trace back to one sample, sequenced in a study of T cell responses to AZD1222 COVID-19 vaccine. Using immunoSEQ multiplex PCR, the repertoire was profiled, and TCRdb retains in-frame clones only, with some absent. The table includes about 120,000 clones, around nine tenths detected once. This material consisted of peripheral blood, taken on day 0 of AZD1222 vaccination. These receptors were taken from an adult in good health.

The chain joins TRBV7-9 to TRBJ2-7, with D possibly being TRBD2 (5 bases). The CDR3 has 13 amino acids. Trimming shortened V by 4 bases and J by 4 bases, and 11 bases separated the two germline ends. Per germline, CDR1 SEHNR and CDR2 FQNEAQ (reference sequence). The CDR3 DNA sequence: TGTGCCAGCAGCTCACCCACGGGGTACGAGCAGTACTTC. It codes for CASSSPTGYEQYF.

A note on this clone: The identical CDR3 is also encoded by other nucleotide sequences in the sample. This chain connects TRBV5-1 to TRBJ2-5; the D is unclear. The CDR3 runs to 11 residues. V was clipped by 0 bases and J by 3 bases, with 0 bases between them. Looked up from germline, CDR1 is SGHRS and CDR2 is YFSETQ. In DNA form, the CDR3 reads TGCGCCAGCAGCTTGGAAGAGACCCAGTACTTC. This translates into CASSLEETQYF.

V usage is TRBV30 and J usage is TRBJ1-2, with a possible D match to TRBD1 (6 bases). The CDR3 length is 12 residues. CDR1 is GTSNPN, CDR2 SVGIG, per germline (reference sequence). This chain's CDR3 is CATPRGGYGYTF. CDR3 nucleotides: TGTGCGACCCCAAGGGGGGGGTATGGCTACACCTTC.

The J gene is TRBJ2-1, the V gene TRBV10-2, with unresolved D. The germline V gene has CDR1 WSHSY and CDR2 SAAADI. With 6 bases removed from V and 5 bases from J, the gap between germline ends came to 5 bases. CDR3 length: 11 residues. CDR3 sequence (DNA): TGCGCCAGCAGGGAAAACAATGAGCAGTTCTTC. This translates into CASRENNEQFF.